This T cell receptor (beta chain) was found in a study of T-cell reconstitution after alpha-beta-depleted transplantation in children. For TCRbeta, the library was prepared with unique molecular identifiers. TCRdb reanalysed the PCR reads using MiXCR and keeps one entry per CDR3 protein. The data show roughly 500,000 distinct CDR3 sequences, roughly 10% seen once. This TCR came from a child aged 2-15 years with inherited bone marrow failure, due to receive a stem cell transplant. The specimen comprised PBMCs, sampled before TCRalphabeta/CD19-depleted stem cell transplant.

CDR3 amino acids: CASSPPFRTDTQYF. The DNA for the CDR3 is TGTGCCAGCTCACCACCTTTCCGCACAGATACGCAGTATTTT. The V and J genes are TRBV18 and TRBJ2-3; D is uncertain. The CDR3 covers 14 residues. From germline, CDR1 is KGHSH and CDR2 LQKENI. Trimming cost V 0 bases and J 1 base, with 5 bases left between them.